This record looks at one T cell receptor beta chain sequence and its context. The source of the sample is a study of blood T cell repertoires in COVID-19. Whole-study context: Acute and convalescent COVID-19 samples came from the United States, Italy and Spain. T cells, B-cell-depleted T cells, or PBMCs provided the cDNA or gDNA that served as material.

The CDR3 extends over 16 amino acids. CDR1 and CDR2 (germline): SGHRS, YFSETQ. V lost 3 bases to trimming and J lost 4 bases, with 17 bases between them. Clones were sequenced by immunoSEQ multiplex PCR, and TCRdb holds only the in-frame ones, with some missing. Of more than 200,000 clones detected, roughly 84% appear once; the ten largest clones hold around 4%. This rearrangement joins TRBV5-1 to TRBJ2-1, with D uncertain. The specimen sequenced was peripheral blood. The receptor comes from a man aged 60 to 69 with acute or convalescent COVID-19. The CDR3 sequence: CASSSPDRSPYNEQFF. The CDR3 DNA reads TGCGCCAGCAGCTCCCCAGATAGGAGCCCTTACAATGAGCAGTTCTTC.